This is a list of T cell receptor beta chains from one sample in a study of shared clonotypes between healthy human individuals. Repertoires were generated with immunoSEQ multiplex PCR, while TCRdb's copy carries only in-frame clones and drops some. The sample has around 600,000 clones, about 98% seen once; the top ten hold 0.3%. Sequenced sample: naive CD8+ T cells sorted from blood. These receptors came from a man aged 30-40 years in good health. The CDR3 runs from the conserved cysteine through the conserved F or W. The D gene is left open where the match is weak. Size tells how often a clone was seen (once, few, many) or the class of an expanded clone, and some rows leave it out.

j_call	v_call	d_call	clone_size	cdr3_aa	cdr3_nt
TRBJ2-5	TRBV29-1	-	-	CSVEFGGAETQYF	TGCAGCGTTGAATTCGGGGGCGCAGAGACCCAGTACTTC
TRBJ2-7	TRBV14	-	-	CASSQDRSYHSYEQYF	TGTGCCAGCAGCCAAGATCGCAGCTACCACTCCTACGAGCAGTACTTC
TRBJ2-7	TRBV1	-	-	CTSSHSGQGDSGTYEQYF	TGCACCAGCAGCCACTCGGGACAGGGGGATTCTGGGACCTACGAGCAGTACTTC
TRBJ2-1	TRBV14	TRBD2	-	CASSQVGRERLGEQFF	TGTGCCAGCAGCCAAGTGGGGAGGGAGAGGTTAGGTGAGCAGTTCTTC
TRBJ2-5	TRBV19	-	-	CASRGGEETQYF	TGTGCCAGTAGAGGGGGAGAAGAGACCCAGTACTTC
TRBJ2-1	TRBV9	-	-	CASSVVSGNEQFF	TGTGCCAGCAGCGTAGTTAGTGGGAATGAGCAGTTCTTC
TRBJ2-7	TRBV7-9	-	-	CASSLGVPQASSSYEQYF	TGTGCCAGCAGCTTGGGGGTTCCCCAAGCCTCGAGCTCCTACGAGCAGTACTTC
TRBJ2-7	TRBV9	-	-	CASSVMSSSVYEQYF	TGTGCCAGCAGCGTAATGTCTAGTAGCGTCTACGAGCAGTACTTC
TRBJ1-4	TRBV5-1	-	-	CASSLFGTSTNEKLFF	TGCGCCAGCAGCTTGTTCGGGACATCAACTAATGAAAAACTGTTTTTT
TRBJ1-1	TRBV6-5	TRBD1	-	CASSAAGGLNTEAFF	TGTGCCAGCAGTGCGGCAGGGGGCCTGAACACTGAAGCTTTCTTT
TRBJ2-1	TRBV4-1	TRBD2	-	CASSQMRGRADNEQFF	TGCGCCAGCAGCCAAATGCGCGGGAGGGCGGACAATGAGCAGTTCTTC
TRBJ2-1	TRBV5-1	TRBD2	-	CASSFYLAGGTHNEQFF	TGCGCCAGCAGCTTTTACTTAGCGGGAGGAACCCACAATGAGCAGTTCTTC
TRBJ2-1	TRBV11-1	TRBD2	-	CASSLADASGEYNEQFF	TGTGCCAGCAGCTTAGCGGACGCTAGCGGGGAATACAATGAGCAGTTCTTC
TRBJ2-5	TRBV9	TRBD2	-	CASSVISGESETQYF	TGTGCCAGCAGCGTCATTAGCGGGGAATCAGAGACCCAGTACTTC
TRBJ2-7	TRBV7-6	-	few	CASSLRRSTYEQYF	TGTGCCAGCAGTCTGCGGCGGAGCACCTACGAGCAGTACTTC
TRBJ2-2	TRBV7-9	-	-	CASSFPGAKNTGELFF	TGTGCCAGCAGCTTCCCGGGGGCCAAGAACACCGGGGAGCTGTTTTTT
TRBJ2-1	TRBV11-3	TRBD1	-	CASSDPGGRSYNEQFF	TGTGCCAGCAGCGACCCAGGGGGTCGGTCCTACAATGAGCAGTTCTTC
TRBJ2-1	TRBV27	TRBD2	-	CASRPSGSGEQFF	TGTGCCAGCAGACCTAGCGGGAGTGGTGAGCAGTTCTTC
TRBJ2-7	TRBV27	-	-	CASSLGPDAYEQYF	TGTGCCAGCAGTTTGGGCCCAGACGCCTACGAGCAGTACTTC
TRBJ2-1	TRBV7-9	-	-	CASSLGRQLYYNEQFF	TGTGCCAGCAGCTTAGGTAGGCAGCTCTACTACAATGAGCAGTTCTTC
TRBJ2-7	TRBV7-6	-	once	CASSLGGPAYEQYF	TGTGCCAGCAGCTTAGGGGGGCCCGCCTACGAGCAGTACTTC
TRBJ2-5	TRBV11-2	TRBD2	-	CASSLGTSGETQYF	TGTGCCAGCAGCTTAGGGACTAGCGGTGAGACCCAGTACTTC
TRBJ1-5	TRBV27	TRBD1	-	CASSARTQGAGQPQHF	TGTGCCAGCAGTGCGCGGACACAGGGGGCAGGACAGCCCCAGCATTTT
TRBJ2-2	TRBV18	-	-	CASSPPDLRVGELFF	TGTGCCAGCTCACCACCCGACCTTAGAGTCGGGGAGCTGTTTTTT
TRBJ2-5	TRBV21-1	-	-	CASSRPGEETQYF	TGTGCCAGCAGCAGGCCAGGGGAAGAGACCCAGTACTTC
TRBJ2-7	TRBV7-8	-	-	CASSLVFGLPYEQYF	TGTGCCAGCAGCTTAGTCTTCGGTCTACCCTACGAGCAGTACTTC
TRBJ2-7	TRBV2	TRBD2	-	CASSASGITPYEQYF	TGTGCCAGCAGTGCGAGCGGGATAACCCCCTACGAGCAGTACTTC
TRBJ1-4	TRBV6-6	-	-	CASTISIQLVNEKLFF	TGTGCCAGCACCATCTCCATACAGCTAGTTAATGAAAAACTGTTTTTT
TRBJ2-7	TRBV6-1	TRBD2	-	CASSEARAGGSYEQYF	TGTGCCAGCAGTGAAGCAAGGGCGGGAGGCTCCTACGAGCAGTACTTC
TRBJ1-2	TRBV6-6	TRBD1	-	CASSYQPTGNYGYTF	TGTGCCAGCAGTTACCAGCCGACAGGGAACTATGGCTACACCTTC
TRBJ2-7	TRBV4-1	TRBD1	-	CASSNRQGEQYF	TGCGCCAGCAGCAACCGACAGGGCGAGCAGTACTTC
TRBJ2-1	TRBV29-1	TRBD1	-	CSSITTGGSEQFF	TGCAGCTCCATAACTACAGGGGGTAGTGAGCAGTTCTTC
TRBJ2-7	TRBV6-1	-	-	CASSEWTGLLLEQYF	TGTGCCAGCAGTGAATGGACAGGACTACTACTAGAGCAGTACTTC
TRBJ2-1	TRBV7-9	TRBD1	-	CASSPRDRFDNEQFF	TGTGCCAGCAGCCCCCGGGACAGGTTCGACAATGAGCAGTTCTTC
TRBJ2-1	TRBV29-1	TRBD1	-	CSVGRQGTEQFF	TGCAGCGTTGGCCGACAGGGAACTGAGCAGTTCTTC
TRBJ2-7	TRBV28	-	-	CASSTPSYEQYF	TGTGCCAGCTCCACACCTTCCTACGAGCAGTACTTC
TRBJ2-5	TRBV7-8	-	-	CASSIRTMETQYF	TGTGCCAGCAGCATACGAACGATGGAGACCCAGTACTTC
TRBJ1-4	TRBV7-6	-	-	CASSLGDEKLFF	TGTGCCAGCAGCCTCGGGGATGAAAAACTGTTTTTT
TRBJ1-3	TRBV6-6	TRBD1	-	CASSYSRDRADTIYF	TGTGCCAGCAGTTACTCGAGGGACAGGGCGGACACCATATATTTT
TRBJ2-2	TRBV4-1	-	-	CASSQDSSFTMNTGELFF	TGCGCCAGCAGCCAAGATTCATCATTCACAATGAACACCGGGGAGCTGTTTTTT
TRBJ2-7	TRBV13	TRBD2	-	CASSTEGLAAPYEQYF	TGTGCCAGCAGCACAGAGGGACTAGCGGCTCCCTACGAGCAGTACTTC
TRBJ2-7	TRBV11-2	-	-	CASSPETRSSYEQYF	TGTGCCAGCAGCCCAGAGACAAGAAGCTCCTACGAGCAGTACTTC
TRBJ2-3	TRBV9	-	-	CASSAGGTSTDTQYF	TGTGCCAGCAGCGCCGGCGGGACTAGCACAGATACGCAGTATTTT
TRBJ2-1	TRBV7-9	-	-	CASSLGRQEQFF	TGTGCCAGCAGCTTGGGCAGGCAGGAGCAGTTCTTC
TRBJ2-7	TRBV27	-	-	CASSSIRGEQYF	TGTGCCAGCAGTTCAATCAGAGGAGAGCAGTACTTC
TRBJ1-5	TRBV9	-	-	CASSRGGAPDQPQHF	TGTGCCAGCAGCCGCGGGGGGGCCCCTGATCAGCCCCAGCATTTT
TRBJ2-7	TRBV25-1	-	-	CASRGATYEQYF	TGTGCCAGCAGGGGGGCTACCTACGAGCAGTACTTC
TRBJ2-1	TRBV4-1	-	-	CASSQPLVGSYNEQFF	TGCGCCAGCAGCCAACCCCTCGTCGGTTCCTACAATGAGCAGTTCTTC
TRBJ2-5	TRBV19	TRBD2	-	CASGYSGRVTTQETQYF	TGTGCCAGTGGTTATAGCGGGAGGGTTACGACCCAAGAGACCCAGTACTTC
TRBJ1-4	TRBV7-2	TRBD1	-	CASSLIQGQLNEKLFF	TGTGCCAGCAGCTTAATTCAGGGACAGCTTAATGAAAAACTGTTTTTT
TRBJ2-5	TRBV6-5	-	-	CASSYEGRETQYF	TGTGCCAGCAGTTATGAGGGCCGAGAGACCCAGTACTTC
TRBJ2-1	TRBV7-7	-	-	CASSLDYSYNEQFF	TGTGCCAGCAGCTTAGACTATTCCTACAATGAGCAGTTCTTC
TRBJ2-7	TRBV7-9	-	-	CASSPPDYEQYF	TGTGCCAGCAGCCCCCCCGACTACGAGCAGTACTTC